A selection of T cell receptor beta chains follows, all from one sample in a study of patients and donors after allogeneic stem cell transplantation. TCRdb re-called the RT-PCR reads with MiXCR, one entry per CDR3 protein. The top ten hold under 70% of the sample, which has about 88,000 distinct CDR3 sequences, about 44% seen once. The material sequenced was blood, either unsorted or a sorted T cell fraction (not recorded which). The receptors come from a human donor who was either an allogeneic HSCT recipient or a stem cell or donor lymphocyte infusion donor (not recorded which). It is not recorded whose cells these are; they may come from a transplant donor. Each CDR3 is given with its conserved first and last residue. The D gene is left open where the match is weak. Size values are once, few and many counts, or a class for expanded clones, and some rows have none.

cdr3_aa: CSANRNTQYF
cdr3_nt: TGCAGTGCCAACCGGAATACGCAGTATTTT
clone_size: -
j_call: TRBJ2-3
v_call: TRBV20-1
d_call: -
cdr3_length: 10

cdr3_aa: CASSYPGQIKGEAFF
cdr3_nt: TGTGCCAGCAGTTACCCAGGACAAATTAAGGGTGAAGCTTTCTTT
clone_size: few
j_call: TRBJ1-1
v_call: TRBV6-5
d_call: -
cdr3_length: 15

cdr3_aa: CASSYVGGMNTEAFF
cdr3_nt: TGTGCCAGCAGTTACGTTGGAGGCATGAACACTGAAGCTTTCTTT
clone_size: -
j_call: TRBJ1-1
v_call: TRBV6-2/TRBV6-3
d_call: -
cdr3_length: 15

cdr3_aa: CASSLMNTEAFF
cdr3_nt: TGTGCCAGCAGTTTAATGAACACTGAAGCTTTCTTT
clone_size: -
j_call: TRBJ1-1
v_call: TRBV12-3/TRBV12-4
d_call: -
cdr3_length: 12

cdr3_aa: CASSPSRGQTGDTQYF
cdr3_nt: TGTGCCAGCAGCCCAAGTAGGGGACAGACGGGAGATACGCAGTATTTT
clone_size: -
j_call: TRBJ2-3
v_call: TRBV7-9
d_call: TRBD1
cdr3_length: 16

cdr3_aa: CASSLDPLQGNTGELFF
cdr3_nt: TGCGCCAGCAGCTTGGACCCATTACAGGGGAACACCGGGGAGCTGTTTTTT
clone_size: -
j_call: TRBJ2-2
v_call: TRBV5-1
d_call: -
cdr3_length: 17

cdr3_aa: CASSLTRQGTEAFF
cdr3_nt: TGTGCCAGCAGCTTAACGAGACAGGGGACTGAAGCTTTCTTT
clone_size: -
j_call: TRBJ1-1
v_call: TRBV7-3
d_call: TRBD1
cdr3_length: 14

cdr3_aa: CASSQDSGTGETQYF
cdr3_nt: TGTGCCAGCAGCCAAGATTCGGGGACGGGAGAGACCCAGTACTTC
clone_size: -
j_call: TRBJ2-5
v_call: TRBV7-2
d_call: -
cdr3_length: 15

cdr3_aa: CARSGGLDTEAFF
cdr3_nt: TGTGCCAGATCCGGGGGGTTAGACACTGAAGCTTTCTTT
clone_size: -
j_call: TRBJ1-1
v_call: TRBV6-4
d_call: -
cdr3_length: 13

cdr3_aa: CASSPGQLIMNTEAFF
cdr3_nt: TGTGCCAGCAGCCCGGGACAGTTAATAATGAACACTGAAGCTTTCTTT
clone_size: -
j_call: TRBJ1-1
v_call: TRBV12-3/TRBV12-4
d_call: TRBD1
cdr3_length: 16

cdr3_aa: CSATASSGNTIYF
cdr3_nt: TGCAGTGCTACAGCGAGCTCTGGAAACACCATATATTTT
clone_size: -
j_call: TRBJ1-3
v_call: TRBV20-1
d_call: -
cdr3_length: 13

cdr3_aa: CAIGGDTEAFF
cdr3_nt: TGTGCCATCGGGGGGGACACTGAAGCTTTCTTT
clone_size: -
j_call: TRBJ1-1
v_call: TRBV10-3
d_call: -
cdr3_length: 11

cdr3_aa: CASRRTALPANEKLFF
cdr3_nt: TGTGCCAGCAGGAGGACAGCGTTACCAGCAAATGAAAAACTGTTTTTT
clone_size: -
j_call: TRBJ1-4
v_call: TRBV6-2/TRBV6-3
d_call: -
cdr3_length: 16

cdr3_aa: CASSPVRGETEAFF
cdr3_nt: TGTGCCAGCAGTCCCGTCAGGGGTGAGACTGAAGCTTTCTTT
clone_size: -
j_call: TRBJ1-1
v_call: TRBV7-6
d_call: -
cdr3_length: 14

cdr3_aa: CASTSLINSPLHF
cdr3_nt: TGTGCCAGCACCTCTTTAATTAATTCACCCCTCCACTTT
clone_size: -
j_call: TRBJ1-6
v_call: TRBV28
d_call: -
cdr3_length: 13

cdr3_aa: CASSLYSTERENEQFF
cdr3_nt: TGTGCCAGCAGTCTCTACTCGACGGAGCGGGAGAATGAGCAGTTCTTC
clone_size: -
j_call: TRBJ2-1
v_call: TRBV6-2/TRBV6-3
d_call: TRBD2
cdr3_length: 16

cdr3_aa: CASSPHGTVDEAFF
cdr3_nt: TGCGCCAGCAGCCCTCACGGGACGGTCGATGAAGCTTTCTTT
clone_size: -
j_call: TRBJ1-1
v_call: TRBV5-1
d_call: -
cdr3_length: 14

cdr3_aa: CASSSNGVTEAFF
cdr3_nt: TGCGCCAGCAGCTCAAACGGGGTAACTGAAGCTTTCTTT
clone_size: few
j_call: TRBJ1-1
v_call: TRBV4-3
d_call: -
cdr3_length: 13

cdr3_aa: CASSANSGTSVTGELFF
cdr3_nt: TGTGCCAGCAGCGCAAATTCCGGGACTAGCGTTACCGGGGAGCTGTTTTTT
clone_size: -
j_call: TRBJ2-2
v_call: TRBV7-8
d_call: TRBD2
cdr3_length: 17

cdr3_aa: CASSPGTGPSYEQYF
cdr3_nt: TGTGCCAGCAGCCCCGGGACAGGACCCTCCTACGAGCAGTACTTC
clone_size: -
j_call: TRBJ2-7
v_call: TRBV13
d_call: TRBD1
cdr3_length: 15

cdr3_aa: CASSDRDKSGYTF
cdr3_nt: TGTGCCAGCAGCGACAGGGATAAGTCTGGCTACACCTTC
clone_size: few
j_call: TRBJ1-2
v_call: TRBV9
d_call: -
cdr3_length: 13

cdr3_aa: CASSQGDRGYEKLFF
cdr3_nt: TGCGCCAGCAGCCAAGGGGACAGGGGATATGAAAAACTGTTTTTT
clone_size: -
j_call: TRBJ1-4
v_call: TRBV4-3
d_call: TRBD1
cdr3_length: 15

cdr3_aa: CASRIDSGHGYTF
cdr3_nt: TGTGCCAGCAGGATCGATAGTGGTCATGGCTACACCTTC
clone_size: -
j_call: TRBJ1-2
v_call: TRBV6-5
d_call: -
cdr3_length: 13

cdr3_aa: CSARDRAPRNTEAFF
cdr3_nt: TGCAGTGCTAGAGATAGGGCCCCTCGGAACACTGAAGCTTTCTTT
clone_size: few
j_call: TRBJ1-1
v_call: TRBV20-1
d_call: -
cdr3_length: 15

cdr3_aa: CASRYRGRRAFF
cdr3_nt: TGTGCCAGCAGGTACAGGGGGCGGAGAGCTTTCTTT
clone_size: few
j_call: TRBJ1-1
v_call: TRBV6-2/TRBV6-3
d_call: TRBD1
cdr3_length: 12

cdr3_aa: CASSLGGPLSNQPQHF
cdr3_nt: TGTGCCAGCAGCTTAGGGGGACCTCTTAGCAATCAGCCCCAGCATTTT
clone_size: -
j_call: TRBJ1-5
v_call: TRBV7-9
d_call: -
cdr3_length: 16

cdr3_aa: CSAGLRRADSPLHF
cdr3_nt: TGCAGTGCGGGGCTGAGGCGCGCGGATTCACCCCTCCACTTT
clone_size: few
j_call: TRBJ1-6
v_call: TRBV20-1
d_call: -
cdr3_length: 14

cdr3_aa: CSALHPNTEAFF
cdr3_nt: TGCAGCGCCCTACACCCCAACACTGAAGCTTTCTTT
clone_size: -
j_call: TRBJ1-1
v_call: TRBV29-1
d_call: -
cdr3_length: 12

cdr3_aa: CASSLPRGSTEAFF
cdr3_nt: TGTGCCAGCAGTCTACCCAGGGGTTCCACTGAAGCTTTCTTT
clone_size: few
j_call: TRBJ1-1
v_call: TRBV12-3/TRBV12-4
d_call: -
cdr3_length: 14

cdr3_aa: CASSQGLAGQFF
cdr3_nt: TGTGCCAGCAGCCAAGGACTAGCGGGGCAGTTCTTC
clone_size: once
j_call: TRBJ2-1
v_call: TRBV3-1
d_call: TRBD2
cdr3_length: 12

cdr3_aa: CASSREGGRGSPLHF
cdr3_nt: TGTGCCAGCAGCCGAGAGGGGGGGCGCGGTTCACCCCTCCACTTT
clone_size: -
j_call: TRBJ1-6
v_call: TRBV6-5
d_call: -
cdr3_length: 15

cdr3_aa: CASSQDGQLGYTF
cdr3_nt: TGCGCCAGCAGCCAAGATGGGCAGTTAGGCTACACCTTC
clone_size: few
j_call: TRBJ1-2
v_call: TRBV4-3
d_call: -
cdr3_length: 13

cdr3_aa: CASSLYSTATNTGELFF
cdr3_nt: TGTGCCAGCAGCTTGTACTCGACAGCCACGAACACCGGGGAGCTGTTTTTT
clone_size: -
j_call: TRBJ2-2
v_call: TRBV5-5
d_call: -
cdr3_length: 17

cdr3_aa: CASGRTGGDEKLFF
cdr3_nt: TGTGCCAGCGGAAGGACAGGGGGCGATGAAAAACTGTTTTTT
clone_size: few
j_call: TRBJ1-4
v_call: TRBV12-3/TRBV12-4
d_call: TRBD1
cdr3_length: 14

cdr3_aa: CASSLFLGQGAFF
cdr3_nt: TGTGCCAGCAGTTTATTTCTAGGGCAGGGAGCTTTCTTT
clone_size: -
j_call: TRBJ1-1
v_call: TRBV12-3/TRBV12-4
d_call: -
cdr3_length: 13

cdr3_aa: CASSPLGQSSGNTIYF
cdr3_nt: TGTGCCAGCAGCCCCCTAGGCCAGAGCTCTGGAAACACCATATATTTT
clone_size: -
j_call: TRBJ1-3
v_call: TRBV12-3/TRBV12-4
d_call: -
cdr3_length: 16

cdr3_aa: CASSRPGLAPHEQYF
cdr3_nt: TGTGCCAGCAGCCGGCCGGGACTAGCTCCTCACGAGCAGTACTTC
clone_size: -
j_call: TRBJ2-7
v_call: TRBV3-1
d_call: TRBD2
cdr3_length: 15

cdr3_aa: CSARLQGMYTEAFF
cdr3_nt: TGCAGTGCTAGACTACAGGGGATGTATACTGAAGCTTTCTTT
clone_size: -
j_call: TRBJ1-1
v_call: TRBV20-1
d_call: TRBD1
cdr3_length: 14

cdr3_aa: CASSPTDSSSPLHF
cdr3_nt: TGTGCCAGCAGTCCCACGGACAGTTCTTCACCCCTCCACTTT
clone_size: -
j_call: TRBJ1-6
v_call: TRBV12-3/TRBV12-4
d_call: -
cdr3_length: 14

cdr3_aa: CASSYPGTVGYGYTF
cdr3_nt: TGTGCCAGCAGTTATCCCGGGACAGTGGGCTATGGCTACACCTTC
clone_size: few
j_call: TRBJ1-2
v_call: TRBV12-3/TRBV12-4
d_call: TRBD1
cdr3_length: 15

cdr3_aa: CASSLRTGVYYGYTF
cdr3_nt: TGCGCCAGCAGCCTACGGACAGGGGTGTATTATGGCTACACCTTC
clone_size: -
j_call: TRBJ1-2
v_call: TRBV5-1
d_call: TRBD1
cdr3_length: 15

cdr3_aa: CASSPVTGSNYGYTF
cdr3_nt: TGTGCCAGCAGCCCTGTGACAGGTTCTAACTATGGCTACACCTTC
clone_size: -
j_call: TRBJ1-2
v_call: TRBV6-5
d_call: -
cdr3_length: 15

cdr3_aa: CSASHPGDEQYF
cdr3_nt: TGCAGTGCTAGTCATCCAGGAGACGAGCAGTACTTC
clone_size: -
j_call: TRBJ2-7
v_call: TRBV20-1
d_call: -
cdr3_length: 12

cdr3_aa: CASSYSPYEQYF
cdr3_nt: TGTGCCAGCAGTTACTCGCCCTACGAGCAGTACTTC
clone_size: -
j_call: TRBJ2-7
v_call: TRBV6-2/TRBV6-3
d_call: -
cdr3_length: 12

cdr3_aa: CASSLYPGPQHF
cdr3_nt: TGTGCCAGCAGTTTATATCCCGGGCCCCAGCATTTT
clone_size: few
j_call: TRBJ1-5
v_call: TRBV12-3/TRBV12-4
d_call: -
cdr3_length: 12

cdr3_aa: CASSSGLYEQYF
cdr3_nt: TGTGCCAGCAGCTCCGGTCTCTACGAGCAGTACTTC
clone_size: -
j_call: TRBJ2-7
v_call: TRBV5-6
d_call: -
cdr3_length: 12